This is a list of T cell receptor beta chains from one sample in a study of CD4 T cells in relation to SARS-CoV-2 and coronaviruses. Repertoires were generated with immunoSEQ multiplex PCR, while TCRdb's copy carries only in-frame clones and drops some. Found here are about 60,000 clones, about 95% of them singletons; the top ten hold 0.12% to 0.15%. The sample taken for sequencing was naive CD4+ T cells from PBMCs. These receptors came from a human donor in good health. The CDR3 runs from the conserved cysteine through the conserved F or W. A D gene is named only where the DNA matches it firmly. Clone sizes are given selectively: once, few, many, or a class where the clone is expanded.

clone size	V gene	D gene	J gene	CDR3 protein	CDR3 DNA
-	TRBV19	TRBD2	TRBJ2-5	CATRRTSGSTETQYF	TGTGCCACCAGACGGACTAGCGGGAGTACGGAGACCCAGTACTTC
-	TRBV27	-	TRBJ2-1	CASSNRWEQFF	TGTGCCAGCAGCAACCGATGGGAGCAGTTCTTC
-	TRBV18	-	TRBJ2-7	CASSPSLSGPTYEQYF	TGTGCCAGCTCACCGAGCTTGTCAGGGCCTACCTACGAGCAGTACTTC
-	TRBV18	-	TRBJ2-3	CASSGEGSSSTDTQYF	TGTGCCAGCTCAGGAGAGGGGTCCTCTAGCACAGATACGCAGTATTTT
-	TRBV2	TRBD1	TRBJ1-6	CASRGQPNNSPLHF	TGTGCCAGCCGGGGACAGCCGAACAATTCACCCCTCCACTTT
-	TRBV7-3	-	TRBJ2-7	CASSLSPHSYEQYF	TGTGCCAGCAGCTTAAGTCCGCACTCCTACGAGCAGTACTTC
-	TRBV18	-	TRBJ1-1	CASSAQNTEAFF	TGTGCCAGCTCAGCCCAGAACACTGAAGCTTTCTTT
-	TRBV9	TRBD2	TRBJ2-3	CASSVETAGGQDTQYF	TGTGCCAGCAGCGTAGAAACGGCGGGAGGTCAAGATACGCAGTATTTT
-	TRBV30	-	TRBJ2-1	CAWSVRRGEQFF	TGTGCCTGGAGTGTACGGCGAGGTGAGCAGTTCTTC
-	TRBV19	TRBD2	TRBJ2-1	CASRTSGRALDSYNEQFF	TGTGCCAGCCGGACTAGCGGGAGGGCTTTAGATTCCTACAATGAGCAGTTCTTC
-	TRBV18	-	TRBJ2-2	CASSPTGSNTGELFF	TGTGCCAGCTCACCGACAGGTTCAAACACCGGGGAGCTGTTTTTT
-	TRBV30	-	TRBJ2-7	CAWSRGGSSYEQYF	TGTGCCTGGAGCAGGGGCGGTAGTTCCTACGAGCAGTACTTC
-	TRBV2	-	TRBJ2-2	CASSWDNANTGELFF	TGTGCCAGCAGTTGGGACAACGCGAACACCGGGGAGCTGTTTTTT
-	TRBV7-9	-	TRBJ2-1	CASSFQGPGNEQFF	TGTGCCAGCAGCTTTCAGGGCCCGGGGAATGAGCAGTTCTTC
once	TRBV28	-	TRBJ1-6	CASGVVRYNSPLHF	TGTGCCAGCGGCGTGGTGCGTTATAATTCACCCCTCCACTTT
-	TRBV7-8	TRBD2	TRBJ2-7	CASSLRGLAVSYEQYF	TGTGCCAGCAGCTTAAGAGGGCTAGCGGTCTCCTACGAGCAGTACTTC
-	TRBV18	-	TRBJ1-1	CASSPPGSVTEAFF	TGTGCCAGCTCACCACCCGGTTCAGTTACTGAAGCTTTCTTT
-	TRBV18	TRBD1	TRBJ2-3	CASSPTGSTDTQYF	TGTGCCAGCTCACCGACAGGGAGCACAGATACGCAGTATTTT
-	TRBV27	TRBD1	TRBJ2-1	CASSDTGARPWGNEQFF	TGTGCCAGCAGTGACACAGGGGCGAGGCCATGGGGCAATGAGCAGTTCTTC
-	TRBV6-5	TRBD1	TRBJ1-1	CASRTGVQNTEAFF	TGTGCCAGCAGGACAGGGGTACAGAACACTGAAGCTTTCTTT
-	TRBV6-1	-	TRBJ2-5	CASSEGPLLSETQYF	TGTGCCAGCAGTGAAGGCCCCCTTTTGAGTGAGACCCAGTACTTC
-	TRBV28	TRBD2	TRBJ2-1	CASSFGGRVNEQFF	TGTGCCAGCAGTTTCGGCGGGAGGGTAAATGAGCAGTTCTTC
-	TRBV7-6	-	TRBJ2-7	CASSLATLSYEQYF	TGTGCCAGCAGCTTAGCGACACTATCCTACGAGCAGTACTTC
-	TRBV2	TRBD2	TRBJ2-2	CASGASGRSTGELFF	TGTGCCAGCGGGGCGAGCGGGAGATCCACCGGGGAGCTGTTTTTT
-	TRBV27	-	TRBJ1-5	CASSPVANPPPGGQPQHF	TGTGCCAGCAGTCCGGTAGCAAACCCACCTCCGGGGGGGCAGCCCCAGCATTTT
-	TRBV5-6	-	TRBJ2-6	CASSLSATGANVLTF	TGTGCCAGCAGCTTGTCAGCTACAGGGGCCAACGTCCTGACTTTC
-	TRBV11-1	TRBD2	TRBJ2-3	CASSPGTSGRTDTQYF	TGTGCCAGCAGCCCCGGGACTAGCGGCCGCACAGATACGCAGTATTTT
-	TRBV9	-	TRBJ2-1	CASSVLAYNEQFF	TGTGCCAGCAGCGTACTAGCCTACAATGAGCAGTTCTTC
-	TRBV19	-	TRBJ1-4	CASSMQQTMNEKLFF	TGTGCCAGTAGTATGCAACAGACGATGAATGAAAAACTGTTTTTT
-	TRBV18	TRBD1	TRBJ2-5	CASSARTGGFWETQYF	TGTGCCAGCTCAGCACGGACAGGGGGCTTTTGGGAGACCCAGTACTTC
-	TRBV7-3	TRBD1	TRBJ2-7	CASSLQQGAPYEQYF	TGTGCCAGCAGCTTACAACAGGGGGCCCCCTACGAGCAGTACTTC
-	TRBV18	TRBD1	TRBJ1-6	CASSPQGQGNNSPLHF	TGTGCCAGCTCACCCCAAGGACAGGGAAATAATTCACCCCTCCACTTT
-	TRBV5-1	TRBD1	TRBJ2-1	CASRTGQASGTSPDGEQFF	TGCGCCAGCAGAACGGGACAGGCGTCCGGGACATCACCCGACGGTGAGCAGTTCTTC
-	TRBV6-5	-	TRBJ1-2	CASTSGTYNYGYTF	TGTGCCAGCACCTCAGGGACATATAACTATGGCTACACCTTC
-	TRBV10-3	-	TRBJ2-7	CAISESWEQYF	TGTGCCATCAGTGAGTCCTGGGAGCAGTACTTC
-	TRBV7-5	-	TRBJ2-1	CVRSPTSGSPLEQFF	TGTGTCAGAAGCCCAACTAGCGGGAGTCCGCTTGAGCAGTTCTTC
-	TRBV20-1	-	TRBJ1-5	CSASVGVGNQPQHF	TGCAGTGCTAGTGTGGGGGTTGGGAATCAGCCCCAGCATTTT
once	TRBV27	TRBD2	TRBJ2-7	CASSTGLAGPPYEQYF	TGTGCCAGCAGTACGGGACTAGCGGGGCCTCCCTACGAGCAGTACTTC
-	TRBV28	-	TRBJ2-7	CASSSPAGGPYEQYF	TGTGCCAGCAGTTCCCCCGCAGGGGGGCCCTACGAGCAGTACTTC
-	TRBV30	TRBD1	TRBJ1-5	CAWSKNRGSQPQHF	TGTGCCTGGAGTAAAAACAGGGGGAGTCAGCCCCAGCATTTT
-	TRBV7-8	TRBD1	TRBJ1-5	CASSLGTGRNQPQHF	TGTGCCAGCAGCTTAGGGACAGGGCGAAATCAGCCCCAGCATTTT
-	TRBV7-2	-	TRBJ1-4	CASRENSATNEKLFF	TGTGCCAGCAGGGAAAACAGTGCTACTAATGAAAAACTGTTTTTT
-	TRBV7-8	TRBD1	TRBJ2-1	CASSRRTGFVNEQFF	TGTGCCAGCAGCCGAAGGACAGGGTTCGTCAATGAGCAGTTCTTC
few	TRBV5-1	TRBD2	TRBJ2-7	CASSSSGSTYEQYF	TGCGCCAGCAGTTCTAGCGGGAGCACCTACGAGCAGTACTTC
-	TRBV7-9	-	TRBJ2-7	CASSLPQVGYEQYF	TGTGCCAGCAGCTTACCCCAGGTGGGGTACGAGCAGTACTTC
-	TRBV6-5	TRBD2	TRBJ2-1	CASRPLAGLYNEQFF	TGTGCCAGCAGACCCCTAGCGGGTCTTTACAATGAGCAGTTCTTC
once	TRBV7-9	TRBD1	TRBJ2-1	CASSFISGQGANEQFF	TGTGCCAGCAGCTTTATCTCGGGACAGGGGGCAAATGAGCAGTTCTTC
-	TRBV18	TRBD2	TRBJ2-1	CASSPREGSYNEQFF	TGTGCCAGCTCACCACGGGAGGGGTCTTACAATGAGCAGTTCTTC